Shown below are 8 T cell receptor beta chains from a single sample sequenced in a study of T cell responses to AZD1222 COVID-19 vaccine. Libraries were prepared by immunoSEQ multiplex PCR; TCRdb keeps only in-frame clonotypes and omits some of them. This sample has approximately 160,000 clones, with around 91% found just once. The source material was peripheral blood, sampled on day 0 of AZD1222 vaccination. The receptor source for this set is an adult in good health.

In this sample, this clone turned up a few times. The chain employs TRBV28 and TRBJ2-7, with D maybe TRBD2 (6 bases). The CDR3 is 16 residues long. With 2 bases removed from V and 1 base from J, the gap between germline ends came to 15 bases. Germline CDR1 reads MDHEN; CDR2 reads SYDVKM. This chain's CDR3 is CASSLRQLRGSYEQYF. In nucleotides, the CDR3 is TGTGCCAGCAGTTTACGGCAACTGCGGGGTTCCTACGAGCAGTACTTC. Full variable domain (outside the CDR3, taken from reference TRBV28 and TRBJ2-7): DVKVTQSSRYLVKRTGEKVFLECVQDMDHENMFWYRQDPGLGLRLIYFSYDVKMKEKGDIPEGYSVSREKKERFSLILESASTNQTSMYLCASSLRQLRGSYEQYFGPGTRLTVT.

This chain joins TRBV28 and TRBJ2-7; the D is unclear. Germline V gene sequence: CDR1 MDHEN, CDR2 SYDVKM. The CDR3 is made up of 12 amino acids. Trimming left V 6 bases short and J 7 bases short, with 13 bases between. The CDR3 region is CASSFGKEEQYF. The CDR3 DNA reads as TGTGCCAGCAGCTTCGGAAAAGAAGAGCAGTACTTC.

The genes are TRBV14 and TRBJ1-4; weak D call: TRBD1 (5 bases). CDR1 is SGHDN and CDR2 is FVKESK in the germline V gene. Between the trimmed V and J ends, which lost 4 bases and 11 bases, there was a span of 26 bases. The CDR3 is made up of 17 amino acids. The DNA of the CDR3 is TGTGCCAGCAGCCCCAGTACCGTCGGGGCGATGGGTGGGAAACTGTTTTTT. Residues: CASSPSTVGAMGGKLFF.

The V call is TRBV13, the J call TRBJ2-5, with 15 bases that match TRBD2. Germline trimming cut 2 bases from V and 5 bases from J; bases unmatched to any gene: 9. The germline gives CDR1 PRHDT, CDR2 FYEKMQ (reference sequence). The CDR3 runs to 18 residues. CDR3 loop: CASSLTGTSGRIGETQYF. The CDR3, as DNA: TGTGCCAGCAGCTTAACTGGGACTAGCGGGAGGATCGGGGAGACCCAGTACTTC.

The chain combines TRBV5-6 with TRBJ2-2, with TRBD2 identical over 8 bases. The V gene's germline CDR1 is SGHDT and CDR2 YYEEEE. V shed 2 bases, J shed 4 bases, and the junction held 7 bases outside the gene matches. This CDR3 region has 16 residues. The CDR3 nucleotides read TGTGCCAGCAGCTTCGGGACTAGTATAGTCACCGGGGAGCTGTTTTTT. It codes for CASSFGTSIVTGELFF.

The chain employs TRBV6-5 and TRBJ1-4; D not certain. Germline V gene sequence: CDR1 MNHEY, CDR2 SVGAGI. The CDR3 runs 13 residues. Trimming took 6 bases from V and 4 from J, leaving 9 bases between them. CDR3 residues: CASSREGNEKLFF. CDR3 DNA sequence: TGTGCCAGCAGCCGGGAGGGTAATGAAAAACTGTTTTTT.

This chain connects TRBV20-1 to TRBJ1-4; D call uncertain. The CDR3 runs 17 residues. V shed 3 bases and J shed 5 bases, with 22 bases lying between them. The V gene's germline CDR1 is DFQATT and CDR2 SNEGSKA (reference sequence). As DNA, the CDR3 is TGCAGTGCTAGTATGCTGCGGAGGCAGGAGGGAAATGAAAAACTGTTTTTT. Protein product: CSASMLRRQEGNEKLFF.

The rearrangement links TRBV7-9 to TRBJ1-1; no firm D call. V shed 6 bases and J shed 7 bases, with 9 bases lying between them. Germline assignment: CDR1 SEHNR and CDR2 FQNEAQ (reference sequence). The CDR3 spans 11 residues. The CDR3 protein is CASREEGEAFF. In nucleotides, the CDR3 is TGTGCCAGCAGGGAGGAAGGTGAAGCTTTCTTT.